This TCR beta chain emerged from a study of T cell repertoires in cytomegalovirus infection. Across the whole study: Public TCR beta signatures were indicative of both CMV infection and a matching HLA type.

TCRdb itself ran the reads through MiXCR, one entry per CDR3 protein. The sample holds some 160,000 distinct CDR3 sequences; roughly 18% are singletons and the top ten take under 20%. CDR3 size: 15 residues. The germline V and J ends were trimmed by 2 bases and 7 bases, with 17 bases remaining between them. Germline V gene lookup returns CDR1 SEHNR and CDR2 FQNEAQ (reference sequence). Study observations and caveats: What dominated the ex vivo response were HLA-C-restricted CMV-specific TCR beta clonotypes. Cumulative public TCR beta family frequency identified CMV carriers with the relevant HLA.

This clonotype was picked up a small number of times. Its matching antigen is unknown. Sequenced sample: CD8+ T cells from PBMCs. This receptor was identified in a human donor in good health (CMV status not recorded). Some clones in this sample may be carry-over from other donors' samples. This chain connects TRBV7-9 to TRBJ1-1; D is possibly TRBD1 (6 bases). CDR3 residues: CASSLRDTEWVEAFF. The CDR3 coding sequence is TGTGCCAGCAGCTTAAGGGACACCGAGTGGGTTGAAGCTTTCTTT.